This TCR beta chain appears in the sequencing data of a study of T cells in Graves' hyperthyroidism and ophthalmopathy. TCR beta CDR3 region amplification was performed from RNA transcripts. First-round RT-PCR with HTBI primers amplified the TCR CDR3 region. TCRdb fed the multiplex PCR reads into MiXCR, producing one record per CDR3 protein. The profile covers about 350,000 distinct CDR3 sequences, with about 14% appearing a single time and roughly 25% taken by the ten largest. Hyperthyroidism, newly diagnosed and lasting under 2 months, affected patients aged 18 to 65. This CDR3 has 12 amino acids. The V and J ends lost 6 bases and 10 bases, in that order; junction bases with no gene match: 5. CDR1 SNHLY and CDR2 FYNNEI come from the germline V gene. This clonotype was detected many times.

Sequencing used blood. V gene TRBV2 combines with J gene TRBJ2-1; 8 bases map to TRBD2. The source is a woman in her twenties or thirties with Graves' hyperthyroidism. CDR3 loop: CASSATGGEQFF. Written as DNA, the CDR3 is TGTGCCAGCAGCGCCACGGGGGGGGAGCAGTTCTTC.